This T cell receptor (beta chain) was observed in a study of T-cell reconstitution after alpha-beta-depleted transplantation in children. During its preparation, the TCRbeta library received unique molecular identifiers. From the PCR reads, TCRdb called clonotypes with MiXCR, one entry per CDR3 protein. Of a few hundred thousand distinct CDR3 sequences in the sample, roughly 43% were seen once. Notes on this clonotype: Its antigen is not known. At one end, the junction sequence differs from germline, possibly due to a read error.

The CDR3 spans 16 residues. From germline, CDR1 is MGHRA and CDR2 YSYEKL. General observations from the study: Once a year had passed after transplant, T-cell counts and diversity came mostly from newly produced T cells.

This sequence was found in a girl aged 2 to 10 with aplastic anemia, due to receive a stem cell transplant. The sequencing used PBMCs, collected before TCRalphabeta/CD19-depleted stem cell transplant. The V gene is TRBV4-1, the J gene TRBJ2-7; D is possibly TRBD2 (7 bases). CDR3 nucleotide sequence: TGCGCCAGCAGCCCCTCCCCCGGGGGGCCACCCTACGAGCGGTACTTC. Its protein product is CASSPSPGGPPYERYF.